The T cell receptor (beta chain) described here comes from a study of CD8 T cells in Susac syndrome. Blood CD8+ and CD4+ T cells underwent high-throughput TCR beta sequencing. The sample holds one count of this clonotype. As yet, its antigen is unknown. General study points: TEMRA cells and active patients showed peak Susac CD8+ clonal expansion.

cDNA came from roughly 0.5 to 1 ug RNA primed by random hexamers. TCRdb processed the immunoSEQ multiplex PCR reads anew with MiXCR; each CDR3 protein has one entry. The sample records under 95,000 distinct CDR3 sequences, 85% to 95% being singletons. Germline assignment: CDR1 MGHRA and CDR2 YSYEKL. There are 12 residues in the CDR3. V trimming: 8 bases; J trimming: 6 bases; junction bases outside the gene matches: 7. Sequences were obtained from CD8+ T cells from PBMCs. The TCR sequence derives from a human donor with Susac syndrome. The V call is TRBV4-1, the J call TRBJ2-7; 7 bases map to TRBD1. CDR3 nucleotides: TGCGCCAGCGCAACAGGGGAGCGCGAGCAGTACTTC. Translation: CASATGEREQYF.